This is a list of T cell receptor beta chains from one sample in a study of CD8 T cells in ankylosing spondylitis. TCRdb used MiXCR to reprocess the 5' RACE reads, holding one entry per CDR3 protein. The repertoire holds 250,000 or so distinct CDR3 sequences, roughly a quarter seen once, with roughly 0.67% in the top ten. The sequenced material came from blood, either unsorted or a sorted T cell fraction (not recorded which). These receptors originate from a male donor with ankylosing spondylitis or in good health (not recorded which). Both conserved end residues are part of each CDR3.

>TRBV12-5
CASGPQGPDTQYF
>TRBV29-1
CSVTSGGYNEQFF
>TRBV20-1
CSAHPGDEQFF
>TRBV6-5
CASSYSRTTEQFF
>TRBV3-1
CASSQSGKTEAFF
>TRBV7-9
CASSFPSQTYF
>TRBV6-1
CASSRDRGSGNTIYF
>TRBV6-1
CASSVPGGFTEAFF
>TRBV5-1
CASSPLAIFHNEQFF
>TRBV12-3/TRBV12-4
CASSLGAVYF
>TRBV28
CASSPPSTGLTVELFF
>TRBV12-3/TRBV12-4
CASSSSSRDQGHNTHHTQYF
>TRBV6-1
CASRPSGTGGNSPLHF
>TRBV20-1
CSEGTDYGYTF
>TRBV28
CATSRREGQETQYF
>TRBV6-1
CASTQGRGNTEAFF
>TRBV5-1
CASSLSAGLNYGYTF
>TRBV29-1
CSVEPASGAQETQYF
>TRBV7-3
CASSLTPGLAPDTQYF
>TRBV2
CASSPDSPSYNEQFF
>TRBV20-1
CSAQRGTQPQHF
>TRBV10-3
CAISESIQYNSPLHF
>TRBV5-1
CASSLVPGQDGEQYF
>TRBV20-1
CSAGDARGETQYF
>TRBV5-1
CASSLGGTSNTGELFF
>TRBV3-1
CASSQGVQVNEQFF
>TRBV5-6
CASTYIPNTGELFF
>TRBV7-2
CARAGEGGYYTQYF
>TRBV28
CASGLGGANTYNEQFF
>TRBV29-1
CSVAVQHTEAFF
>TRBV12-3/TRBV12-4
CASSLTNTGELFF
>TRBV27
CASKGDRGDTEAFF
>TRBV2
CASSPGGQVGEQFF
>TRBV7-8
CASTALQGADSDTQYF
>TRBV7-8
CASSDRGRSTDTQYF
>TRBV12-3/TRBV12-4
CASTRRTGGPNEQFF
>TRBV7-9
CASSQEDRGHGYTF